This T cell receptor (beta chain) was found in a study of blood T cell repertoires in COVID-19. The assay was immunoSEQ multiplex PCR, and TCRdb's table has in-frame clones only and misses some. The top ten hold less than 2% of the sample, which has fewer than 350,000 clones, 90% seen once. This CDR3 region has 14 residues. The germline gives CDR1 SEHNR, CDR2 FQNEAQ (reference sequence). V lost 5 bases to trimming and J lost 2 bases, with 11 bases between them. Sequenced material: PBMCs or T cells enriched from blood (not recorded which). The chain recombines TRBV7-9 with TRBJ2-3; D is possibly TRBD1 (6 bases). The sequence was obtained from a woman under 30 with acute COVID-19. The DNA for the CDR3 is TGTGCCAGCAGCCCGACAGGTTTCACAGATACGCAGTATTTT. This codes for CASSPTGFTDTQYF.